This T cell receptor beta chain emerged from a study of T cell repertoires in cytomegalovirus infection. Background on the study: From public TCR beta signatures came an indication of both CMV infection and matching HLA type. Study findings and constraints: Totalled public TCR beta family frequency picked out people who carried CMV plus the relevant HLA. What dominated the ex vivo response were HLA-C-restricted CMV-specific TCR beta clonotypes.

Points on this clonotype: Its specificity is unknown.

CDR3 size: 16 residues. The germline V gene has CDR1 SGHVS and CDR2 FQNEAQ. J lost 5 bases, V lost 0 bases, and 6 bases had no gene match. TCRdb re-derived calls from the reads in MiXCR, one entry per CDR3 protein. The table shows 250,000 or so distinct CDR3 sequences, with about a sixth occurring only once. Sequenced sample: CD8+ T cells from PBMCs. This receptor was obtained from a human donor in good health (CMV status not recorded). Some clones in this sample may be carry-over from other donors' samples. The genes are TRBV7-8 and TRBJ2-1; 8 bases fit TRBD2. The CDR3 nucleotides are TGTGCCAGCAGCTTAGCGCGAGCGGGGGCAAACAATGAGCAGTTCTTC. Translating gives CASSLARAGANNEQFF. The whole variable domain, remainder taken from reference TRBV7-8 and TRBJ2-1, is GAGVSQSPRYKVAKRGQDVALRCDPISGHVSLFWYQQALGQGPEFLTYFQNEAQLDKSGLPSDRFFAERPEGSVSTLKIQRTQQEDSAVYLCASSLARAGANNEQFFGPGTRLTVL.